This T cell receptor beta chain was found in a study of T cell repertoires in cytomegalovirus infection. Across the study: Through public TCR beta signatures, both CMV infection and matching HLA type were indicated.

Whole-study results and caveats: The ex vivo response showed dominance by HLA-C-restricted CMV-specific TCR beta clonotypes. Individuals carrying CMV plus the relevant HLA were identified by cumulative frequency of public TCR beta families.

In its sample, this clonotype was seen many times. Its antigen remains unidentified. Losses at the gene ends were 5 bases for V and 6 bases for J; bases not matched to a gene: 10. The CDR3 is 16 residues long. Germline V CDR1 and CDR2: SGHTA, FQGNSA. TCRdb re-called the reads through MiXCR, storing one row per CDR3 protein. The sample comprises roughly 150,000 distinct CDR3 sequences, around 20% of which are singletons, and approximately 11% rests with the top ten. Sequencing input: PBMCs. This receptor was obtained from a human donor in good health (CMV status not recorded). Some clones in this sample may be carry-over from other donors' samples. The chain carries TRBV7-2 and TRBJ2-7; TRBD2 matches at 13 bases. This CDR3 reads CASSPRRLAGGPEQYF. CDR3 DNA sequence: TGTGCCAGCAGCCCCCGCCGACTAGCGGGAGGACCCGAGCAGTACTTC.